The present entry profiles one TCR beta chain with its context. These data come from a study of OX40 agonist ivuxolimab in advanced cancers. About the study: Recorded diagnoses for dose-escalation patients were hepatocellular carcinoma, melanoma, renal cell or head and neck cancer. Three patients, one with hepatocellular carcinoma and two with cutaneous melanoma, achieved partial responses.

Profiling relied on immunoSEQ multiplex PCR, and the TCRdb table lists in-frame clones only, not all of them. This sample has approximately 14,000 clones, with approximately 80% found just once. Looked up from germline, CDR1 is SQVTM and CDR2 is ANQGSEA. There are 17 residues in the CDR3. V shed 2 bases and J shed 0 bases, with 19 bases lying between them. This chain joins TRBV29-1 and TRBJ1-1, with D unresolved. The source was CD4+ or CD8+ T cells sorted from blood, collected in a trial of the OX40 agonist ivuxolimab. The receptor was isolated from an adult with an advanced solid tumor such as melanoma, head and neck, liver or kidney cancer. The CDR3 nucleotides read TGCAGCGTTGAAAGAGGTACGGAACGGACGCTGAACACTGAAGCTTTCTTT. Its protein is CSVERGTERTLNTEAFF.